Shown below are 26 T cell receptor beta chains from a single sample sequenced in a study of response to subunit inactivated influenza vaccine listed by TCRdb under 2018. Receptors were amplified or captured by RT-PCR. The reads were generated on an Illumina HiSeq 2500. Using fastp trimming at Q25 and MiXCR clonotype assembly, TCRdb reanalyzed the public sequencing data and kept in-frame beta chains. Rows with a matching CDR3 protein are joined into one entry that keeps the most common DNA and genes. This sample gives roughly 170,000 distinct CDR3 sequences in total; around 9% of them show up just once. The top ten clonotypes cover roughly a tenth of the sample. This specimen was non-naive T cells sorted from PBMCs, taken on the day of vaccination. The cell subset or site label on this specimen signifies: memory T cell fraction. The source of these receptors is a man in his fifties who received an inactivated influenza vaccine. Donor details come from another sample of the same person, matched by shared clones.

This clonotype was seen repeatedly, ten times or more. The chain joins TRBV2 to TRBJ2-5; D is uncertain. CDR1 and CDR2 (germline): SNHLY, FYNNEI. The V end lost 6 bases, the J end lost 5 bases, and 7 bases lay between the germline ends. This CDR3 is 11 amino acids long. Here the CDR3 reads CASRGYETQYF. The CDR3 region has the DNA TGTGCCAGCAGGGGGTATGAGACCCAGTACTTC. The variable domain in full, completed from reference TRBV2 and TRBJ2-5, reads EPEVTQTPSHQVTQMGQEVILRCVPISNHLYFYWYRQILGQKVEFLVSFYNNEISEKSEIFDDQFSVERPDGSNFTLKIRSTKLEDSAMYFCASRGYETQYFGPGTRLLVL.

The CDR3 coding sequence is TGTGCCAGCAGCCTTAACAGGGCGGGAAACACCATATATTTT. It yields the protein CASSLNRAGNTIYF. This chain joins TRBV6-1 and TRBJ1-3; D possibly corresponds to TRBD1 (6 bases). V lost 6 bases and J 4 bases, leaving 13 bases between the germline ends. CDR1 MNHNS and CDR2 SASEGT come from the germline V gene. The CDR3 is 14 amino acids.

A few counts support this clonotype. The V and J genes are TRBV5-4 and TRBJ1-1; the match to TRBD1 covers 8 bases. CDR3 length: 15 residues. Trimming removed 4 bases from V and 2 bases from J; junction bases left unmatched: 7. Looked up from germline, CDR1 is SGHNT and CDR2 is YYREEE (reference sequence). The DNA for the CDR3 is TGTGCCAGCAGCACCCCGGACAGGGCTAACACTGAAGCTTTCTTT. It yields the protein CASSTPDRANTEAFF.

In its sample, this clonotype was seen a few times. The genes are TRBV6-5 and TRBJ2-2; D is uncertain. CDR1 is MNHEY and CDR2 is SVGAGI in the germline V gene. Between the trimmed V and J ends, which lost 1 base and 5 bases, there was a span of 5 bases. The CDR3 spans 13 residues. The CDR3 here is CASSYLATGELFF. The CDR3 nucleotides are TGTGCCAGCAGTTACTTAGCAACCGGGGAGCTGTTTTTT.

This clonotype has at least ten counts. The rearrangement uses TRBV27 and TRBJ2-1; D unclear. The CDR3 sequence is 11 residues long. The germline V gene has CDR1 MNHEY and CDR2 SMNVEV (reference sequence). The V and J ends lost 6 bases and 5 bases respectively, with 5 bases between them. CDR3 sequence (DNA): TGTGCCAGCAGGAAAAACAATGAGCAGTTCTTC. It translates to CASRKNNEQFF.

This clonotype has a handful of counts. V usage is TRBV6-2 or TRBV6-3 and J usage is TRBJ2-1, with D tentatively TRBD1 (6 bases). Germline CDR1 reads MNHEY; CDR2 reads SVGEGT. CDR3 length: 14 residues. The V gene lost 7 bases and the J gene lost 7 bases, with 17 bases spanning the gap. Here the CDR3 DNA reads TGTGCCAGCAAAAGGGAAGGGGGTCCGAATGAGCAGTTCTTC. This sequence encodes CASKREGGPNEQFF.

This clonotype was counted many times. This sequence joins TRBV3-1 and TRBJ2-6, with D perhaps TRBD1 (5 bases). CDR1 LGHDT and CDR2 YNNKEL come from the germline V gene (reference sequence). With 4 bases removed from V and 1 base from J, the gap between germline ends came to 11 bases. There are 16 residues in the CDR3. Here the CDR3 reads CASSRRSGSGANVLTF. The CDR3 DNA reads TGTGCCAGCAGCCGAAGATCAGGGTCTGGGGCCAACGTCCTGACTTTC.

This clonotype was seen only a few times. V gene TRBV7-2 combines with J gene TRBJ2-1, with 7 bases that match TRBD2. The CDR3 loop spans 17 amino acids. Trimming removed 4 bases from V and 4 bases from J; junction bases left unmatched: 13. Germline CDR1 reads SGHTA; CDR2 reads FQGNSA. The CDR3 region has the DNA TGTGCCAGCAGCTCACTGCAAAAGCGGGGATGGTACAATGAGCAGTTCTTC. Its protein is CASSSLQKRGWYNEQFF.

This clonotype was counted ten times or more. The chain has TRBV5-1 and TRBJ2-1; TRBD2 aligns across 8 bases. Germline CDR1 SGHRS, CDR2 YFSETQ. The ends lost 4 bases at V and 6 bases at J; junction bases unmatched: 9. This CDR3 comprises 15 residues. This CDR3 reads CASSLGVAGLNEQFF. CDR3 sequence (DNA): TGCGCCAGCAGCCTCGGGGTAGCGGGACTCAATGAGCAGTTCTTC.

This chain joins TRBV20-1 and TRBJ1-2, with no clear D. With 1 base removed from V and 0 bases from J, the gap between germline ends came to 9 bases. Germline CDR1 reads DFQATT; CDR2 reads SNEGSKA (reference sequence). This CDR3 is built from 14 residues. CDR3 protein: CSARVVSSNYGYTF. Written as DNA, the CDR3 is TGCAGTGCTAGAGTCGTCTCCTCTAACTATGGCTACACCTTC.

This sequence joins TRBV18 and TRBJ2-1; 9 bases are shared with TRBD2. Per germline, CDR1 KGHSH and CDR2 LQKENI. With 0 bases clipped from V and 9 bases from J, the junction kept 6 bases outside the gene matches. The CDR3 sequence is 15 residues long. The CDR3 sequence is CASSPPGREGLEQFF. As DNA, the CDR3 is TGTGCCAGCTCACCACCGGGGCGGGAGGGCCTTGAGCAGTTCTTC.

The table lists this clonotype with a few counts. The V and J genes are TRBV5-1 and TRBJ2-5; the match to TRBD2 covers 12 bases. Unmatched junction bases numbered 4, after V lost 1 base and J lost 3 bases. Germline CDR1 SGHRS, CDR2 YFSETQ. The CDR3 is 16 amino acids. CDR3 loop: CASSLWSSGGEETQYF. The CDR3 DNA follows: TGCGCCAGCAGCTTGTGGTCTAGCGGGGGGGAAGAGACCCAGTACTTC. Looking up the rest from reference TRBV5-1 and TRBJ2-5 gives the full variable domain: KAGVTQTPRYLIKTRGQQVTLSCSPISGHRSVSWYQQTPGQGLQFLFEYFSETQRNKGNFPGRFSGRQFSNSRSEMNVSTLELGDSALYLCASSLWSSGGEETQYFGPGTRLLVL.

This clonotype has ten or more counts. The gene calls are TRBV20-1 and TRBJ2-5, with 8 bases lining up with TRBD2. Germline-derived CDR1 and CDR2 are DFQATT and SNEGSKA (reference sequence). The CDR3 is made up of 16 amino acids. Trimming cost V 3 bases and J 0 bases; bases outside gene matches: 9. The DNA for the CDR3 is TGCAGTGCTAGGGCCGGGGGGGGAGGCCACCAAGAGACCCAGTACTTC. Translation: CSARAGGGGHQETQYF.

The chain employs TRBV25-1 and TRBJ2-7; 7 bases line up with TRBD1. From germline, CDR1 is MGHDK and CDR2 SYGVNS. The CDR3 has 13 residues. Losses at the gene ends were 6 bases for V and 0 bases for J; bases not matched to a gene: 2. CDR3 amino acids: CASRRDSSYEQYF. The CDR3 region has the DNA TGTGCCAGCAGAAGGGACAGCTCCTACGAGCAGTACTTC.

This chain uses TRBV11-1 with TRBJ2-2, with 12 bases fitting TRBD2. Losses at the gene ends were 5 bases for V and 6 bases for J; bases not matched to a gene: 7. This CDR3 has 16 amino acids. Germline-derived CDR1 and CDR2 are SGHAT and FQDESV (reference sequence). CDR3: CASSRLAGVGAGELFF. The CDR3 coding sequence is TGTGCCAGCAGCAGACTAGCGGGAGTTGGCGCCGGGGAGCTGTTTTTT.

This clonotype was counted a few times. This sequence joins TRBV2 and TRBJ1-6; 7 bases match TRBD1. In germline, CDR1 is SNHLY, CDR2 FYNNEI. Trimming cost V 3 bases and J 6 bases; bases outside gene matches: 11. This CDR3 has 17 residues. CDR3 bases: TGTGCCAGCAGTGATTGGGGACAGCAATACTTTAATTCACCCCTCCACTTT. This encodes CASSDWGQQYFNSPLHF.

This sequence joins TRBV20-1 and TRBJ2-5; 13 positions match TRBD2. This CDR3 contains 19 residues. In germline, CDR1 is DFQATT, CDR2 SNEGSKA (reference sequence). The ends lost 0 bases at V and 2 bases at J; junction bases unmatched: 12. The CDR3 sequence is CSARDRILAGGNKQETQYF. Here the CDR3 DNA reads TGCAGTGCTAGAGATCGTATACTAGCGGGGGGGAATAAACAAGAGACCCAGTACTTC.

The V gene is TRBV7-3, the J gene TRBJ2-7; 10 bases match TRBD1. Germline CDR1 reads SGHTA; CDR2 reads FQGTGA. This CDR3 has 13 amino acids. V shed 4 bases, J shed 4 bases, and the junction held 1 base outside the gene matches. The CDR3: CASSWGQGYEQYF. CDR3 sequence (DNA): TGTGCCAGCAGCTGGGGACAGGGGTACGAGCAGTACTTC.

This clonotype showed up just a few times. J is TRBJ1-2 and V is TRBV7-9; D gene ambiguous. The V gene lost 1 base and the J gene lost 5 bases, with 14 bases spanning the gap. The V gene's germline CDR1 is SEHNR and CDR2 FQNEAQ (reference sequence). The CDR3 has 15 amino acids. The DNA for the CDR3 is TGTGCCAGCAGCTTAGGGGTGACGACGCCATATGGCTACACCTTC. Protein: CASSLGVTTPYGYTF.

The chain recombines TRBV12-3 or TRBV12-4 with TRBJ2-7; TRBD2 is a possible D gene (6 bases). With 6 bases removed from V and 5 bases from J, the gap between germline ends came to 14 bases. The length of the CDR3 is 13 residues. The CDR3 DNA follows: TGTGCCAGCAGCCGGAGGGCGGGGAACGAGCAGTACTTC. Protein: CASSRRAGNEQYF.

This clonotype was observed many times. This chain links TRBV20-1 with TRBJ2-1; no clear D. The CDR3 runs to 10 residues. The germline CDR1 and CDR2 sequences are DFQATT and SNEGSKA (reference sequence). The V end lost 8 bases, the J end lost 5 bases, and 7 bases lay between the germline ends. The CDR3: CSPLDNEQFF. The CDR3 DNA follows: TGCAGTCCATTGGACAATGAGCAGTTCTTC.

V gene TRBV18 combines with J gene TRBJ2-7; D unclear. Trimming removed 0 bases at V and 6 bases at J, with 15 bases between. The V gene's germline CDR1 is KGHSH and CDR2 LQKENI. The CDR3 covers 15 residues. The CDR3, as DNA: TGTGCCAGCTCACCACCGTCGAGAGGTGAGGCCGAGCAGTACTTC. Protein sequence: CASSPPSRGEAEQYF.

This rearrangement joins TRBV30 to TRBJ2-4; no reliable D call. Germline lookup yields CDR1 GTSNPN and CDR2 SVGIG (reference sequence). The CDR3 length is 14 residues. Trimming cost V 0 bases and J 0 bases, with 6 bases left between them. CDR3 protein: CAWSVRGAKNIQYF. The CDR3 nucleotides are TGTGCCTGGAGTGTAAGAGGAGCCAAAAACATTCAGTACTTC.

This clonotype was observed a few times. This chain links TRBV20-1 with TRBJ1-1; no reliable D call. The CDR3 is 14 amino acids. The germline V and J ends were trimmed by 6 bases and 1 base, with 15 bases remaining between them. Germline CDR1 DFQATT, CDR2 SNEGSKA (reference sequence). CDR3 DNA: TGCAGTGCCTCAGGAGGGTCCGGGAACACTGAAGCTTTCTTT. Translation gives CSASGGSGNTEAFF.

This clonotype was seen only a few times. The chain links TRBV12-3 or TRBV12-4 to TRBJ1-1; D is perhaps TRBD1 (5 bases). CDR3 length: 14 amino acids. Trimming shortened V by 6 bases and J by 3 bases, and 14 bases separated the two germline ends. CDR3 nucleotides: TGTGCCAGCAGCCTGGGACCGATAGACACTGAAGCTTTCTTT. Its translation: CASSLGPIDTEAFF.

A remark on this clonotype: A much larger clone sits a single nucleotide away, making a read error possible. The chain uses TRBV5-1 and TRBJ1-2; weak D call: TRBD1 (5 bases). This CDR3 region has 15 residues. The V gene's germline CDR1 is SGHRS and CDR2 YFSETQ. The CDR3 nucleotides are TGCGCCAGCAGATTGGCCTTGAGGGGTGACTATGGCTACACCTTC. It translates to CASRLALRGDYGYTF.